This is a list of T cell receptor beta chains from one sample in a study of radiotherapy plus CTLA-4 blockade in lung cancer. The data were produced by immunoSEQ multiplex PCR, yet TCRdb's version contains in-frame clones alone and is incomplete. In the table there are 85,000 to 100,000 clones, 70% to 90% of which are singletons. Sequencing used peripheral blood, obtained from a patient treated with radiotherapy plus ipilimumab. These receptors all come from a human donor with non-small cell lung cancer that progressed on radiotherapy plus ipilimumab. CDR3s include the opening cysteine and the closing phenylalanine or tryptophan. The D gene is left open where the match is weak. Size tells how often a clone was seen (once, few, many) or the class of an expanded clone, and some rows leave it out.

. TRBJ2-2 . TRBV5-1 CASSLALGTGELFF TGCGCCAGCAGCCTAGCCCTTGGAACCGGGGAGCTGTTTTTT
once TRBJ2-7 . TRBV20-1 CSAFRGYEQYF TGCAGTGCATTTAGGGGTTACGAGCAGTACTTC
. TRBJ2-7 . TRBV28 CASSLNIEQYF TGTGCCAGCAGTTTAAACATAGAGCAGTACTTC
. TRBJ2-7 . TRBV7-8 CASSLGTVSYEQYF TGTGCCAGCAGCTTAGGGACAGTCTCCTACGAGCAGTACTTC
. TRBJ2-5 . TRBV7-9 CASSLVREETQYF TGTGCCAGCAGCTTAGTCAGGGAAGAGACCCAGTACTTC
. TRBJ2-5 . TRBV30 CAWSSLGGETQYF TGTGCCTGGAGTTCCTTAGGCGGGGAGACCCAGTACTTC
once TRBJ2-6 . TRBV4-2 CASSQDLRGSGANVLTF TGTGCCAGCAGCCAAGATCTTCGTGGCTCTGGGGCCAACGTCCTGACTTTC
. TRBJ1-1 . TRBV7-9 CASSLGTVSSTEAFF TGTGCCAGCAGCTTAGGAACGGTTTCGAGCACTGAAGCTTTCTTT
. TRBJ2-3 . TRBV12-5 CASGPGTPETQYF TGTGCTAGTGGTCCCGGGACTCCCGAGACGCAGTATTTT
. TRBJ2-1 TRBD2 TRBV7-2 CASSLAGGAYNEQFF TGTGCCAGCAGCTTAGCGGGGGGGGCCTACAATGAGCAGTTCTTC
once TRBJ2-1 . TRBV7-3 CASSLAGASGPAREQFF TGTGCCAGCAGCTTAGCAGGGGCGTCGGGTCCAGCTCGGGAGCAGTTCTTC
. TRBJ2-4 TRBD1 TRBV4-1 CASSQDARQGYSKNIQYF TGCGCCAGCAGCCAAGATGCCCGACAGGGGTATAGCAAAAACATTCAGTACTTC
once TRBJ1-2 TRBD1 TRBV5-8 CASSPIQGAGGYTF TGTGCCAGCAGCCCGATACAGGGGGCAGGGGGCTACACCTTC
. TRBJ1-2 . TRBV5-1 CASSLIDSYGYTF TGCGCCAGCAGCTTAATCGACAGTTATGGCTACACCTTC
once TRBJ2-7 . TRBV11-3 CASSLGGGDGSYEQYF TGTGCCAGCAGCTTAGGAGGGGGGGACGGCTCCTACGAGCAGTACTTC
once TRBJ2-5 TRBD1 TRBV6-5 CASTPSDRGRKTQYF TGTGCCAGCACCCCTTCGGACAGGGGGAGAAAGACCCAGTACTTC
. TRBJ2-3 TRBD2 TRBV9 CASRPGGSTDTQYF TGTGCCAGCAGACCCGGGGGGAGCACAGATACGCAGTATTTT
. TRBJ1-1 TRBD1 TRBV7-9 CASSLDRRNTEAFF TGTGCCAGCAGCCTGGACAGGCGGAACACTGAAGCTTTCTTT
. TRBJ2-7 . TRBV29-1 CSVNKVGSYEQYF TGCAGCGTAAACAAGGTGGGATCCTACGAGCAGTACTTC
. TRBJ2-3 . TRBV11-3 CASSLAGLTDTQYF TGTGCCAGCAGCTTAGCGGGCCTAACAGATACGCAGTATTTT
. TRBJ1-2 TRBD1 TRBV2 CASSDPGQGIYGYTF TGTGCCAGCAGTGACCCGGGACAGGGGATCTATGGCTACACCTTC
. TRBJ2-7 TRBD2 TRBV2 CASSDFGPGGYEQYF TGTGCCAGCAGTGATTTCGGCCCGGGGGGATACGAGCAGTACTTC
few TRBJ1-2 . TRBV10-3 CAISESPNAPTF TGTGCCATCAGTGAGTCGCCAAATGCTCCCACCTTC
. TRBJ2-2 . TRBV5-1 CASSLGFRFGTGELFF TGCGCCAGCAGCTTGGGATTCCGGTTTGGAACCGGGGAGCTGTTTTTT
. TRBJ2-5 . TRBV7-9 CASNQLGLAETQYF TGTGCCAGCAACCAACTTGGTCTAGCAGAGACCCAGTACTTC
. TRBJ2-5 . TRBV18 CASSPSGGETQYF TGTGCCAGCTCACCCTCGGGCGGGGAGACCCAGTACTTC
. TRBJ2-7 . TRBV7-8 CASSPSTGRSYEQYF TGTGCCAGCAGCCCCTCCACAGGGAGGAGCTACGAGCAGTACTTC
. TRBJ1-5 . TRBV28 CASTQQNQPQHF TGTGCCAGCACACAACAGAATCAGCCCCAGCATTTT
. TRBJ1-5 TRBD1 TRBV19 CASAALQGQGNQPQHF TGTGCCAGTGCGGCACTACAGGGGCAGGGGAATCAGCCCCAGCATTTT
. TRBJ1-4 . TRBV2 CASSGVTTNEKLFF TGTGCCAGCAGTGGCGTAACAACTAATGAAAAACTGTTTTTT
. TRBJ1-1 . TRBV6-5 CASRGHPMNTEAFF TGTGCCAGCAGGGGACACCCCATGAACACTGAAGCTTTCTTT
. TRBJ1-2 . TRBV30 CAWSGRIVYTF TGTGCCTGGTCAGGACGGATAGTGTACACCTTC
. TRBJ2-7 TRBD1 TRBV29-1 CSVRTGVVEQYF TGCAGCGTCAGGACAGGGGTTGTCGAGCAGTACTTC
. TRBJ1-2 . TRBV9 CASSAANYGYTF TGTGCCAGCAGCGCAGCTAACTATGGCTACACCTTC
. TRBJ2-3 TRBD1 TRBV30 CAWTRTGHVTDTQYF TGTGCCTGGACCCGGACAGGGCATGTAACAGATACGCAGTATTTT
. TRBJ2-3 . TRBV5-6 CASSTWRVPDTQYF TGTGCCAGCAGCACCTGGAGAGTCCCCGATACGCAGTATTTT
. TRBJ1-2 . TRBV25-1 CASSPTLGTHYGYTF TGTGCCAGCAGCCCAACACTCGGGACACACTATGGCTACACCTTC
few TRBJ1-1 . TRBV4-2 CASSQEGGMNTEAFF TGTGCCAGCAGCCAAGAAGGAGGGATGAACACTGAAGCTTTCTTT
. TRBJ1-2 TRBD1 TRBV30 CAWSRDSYGYTF TGTGCCTGGAGCCGGGACAGCTATGGCTACACCTTC
. TRBJ1-2 TRBD1 TRBV2 CASSTGGVFYGYTF TGTGCCAGCAGCACAGGGGGCGTCTTCTATGGCTACACCTTC